This entry lists 21 T cell receptor beta chains sequenced from one sample in a study of blood T cell repertoires in COVID-19. Assay used: immunoSEQ multiplex PCR; TCRdb lists only in-frame clones, some missing. The sample lists about 220,000 clones, roughly four fifths occurring once. Sequencing used peripheral blood. These receptor sequences come from a woman aged 80 or over with COVID-19, enrolled during active disease.

The chain has TRBV5-6 and TRBJ1-2; D is ambiguous. Germline CDR1 and CDR2: SGHDT and YYEEEE. CDR3 length equals 15 residues. V dropped 5 bases and J dropped 4 bases, with 18 bases sitting between them. CDR3 coding DNA: TGTGCCAGCAGTCGCCTGTTGAGGGCAGGCTATGGCTACACCTTC. Translating gives CASSRLLRAGYGYTF. Variable domain in full (rest from reference TRBV5-6 and TRBJ1-2): DAGVTQSPTHLIKTRGQQVTLRCSPKSGHDTVSWYQQALGQGPQFIFQYYEEEERQRGNFPDRFSGHQFPNYSSELNVNALLLGDSALYLCASSRLLRAGYGYTFGSGTRLTVV.

The chain recombines TRBV7-2 with TRBJ1-3, with TRBD1 as a possible D gene (6 bases). Per germline, CDR1 SGHTA and CDR2 FQGNSA. Trimming left V 5 bases short and J 4 bases short, with 18 bases between. This CDR3 is 16 amino acids long. CDR3 DNA sequence: TGTGCCAGCAGCCGCCGCACACAGGGAGACGGAAACACCATATATTTT. As protein: CASSRRTQGDGNTIYF.

The CDR3 nucleotides read TGTGCCAGCAACCAGGACAGAGGCACCGGGGAGCTGTTTTTT. Translated, it gives CASNQDRGTGELFF. The V call is TRBV11-2, the J call TRBJ2-2; maybe TRBD1 (6 bases). Germline V lookup: CDR1 SGHAT, CDR2 FQNNGV. V dropped 7 bases and J dropped 4 bases, with 13 bases sitting between them. CDR3 length: 14 amino acids.

V gene TRBV5-8 combines with J gene TRBJ1-4; a weak D match, TRBD1 (5 bases). CDR3 length: 17 residues. The germline V gene encodes CDR1 SGHTS and CDR2 YDEGEE. Trimming removed 1 base at V and 4 bases at J, with 17 bases between. The CDR3 nucleotides are TGTGCCAGCAGCTTGTTGGGGCCGACAGCCAATAATGAAAAACTGTTTTTT. Amino acid sequence: CASSLLGPTANNEKLFF.

This chain uses TRBV6-5 with TRBJ2-7; 8 bases match TRBD2. The ends lost 0 bases at V and 3 bases at J; junction bases unmatched: 4. The CDR3 loop spans 15 amino acids. The V gene's germline CDR1 is MNHEY and CDR2 SVGAGI. CDR3 amino acids: CASSYSIRGGYEQYF. The CDR3 DNA follows: TGTGCCAGCAGTTACTCGATTCGGGGGGGCTACGAGCAGTACTTC.

V is TRBV7-6 and J is TRBJ2-1, with TRBD2 matching over 9 bases. V trimming: 1 base; J trimming: 8 bases; junction bases outside the gene matches: 6. Germline CDR1 reads SGHVS; CDR2 reads FNYEAQ. This CDR3 spans 15 amino acids. The CDR3 is CASSLGAGGPHEQFF. CDR3 sequence (DNA): TGTGCCAGCAGCTTAGGGGCGGGGGGGCCCCATGAGCAGTTCTTC. The variable domain in full, with the rest retrieved from reference TRBV7-6 and TRBJ2-1, is GAGVSQSPRYKVTKRGQDVALRCDPISGHVSLYWYRQALGQGPEFLTYFNYEAQQDKSGLPNDRFSAERPEGSISTLTIQRTEQRDSAMYRCASSLGAGGPHEQFFGPGTRLTVL.

This clone is a singleton in its sample. The CDR3 sequence is CASSLGAATNEKLFF. CDR3 bases: TGTGCCAGCAGCTTGGGGGCTGCAACTAATGAAAAACTGTTTTTT. The rearrangement uses TRBV5-4 and TRBJ1-4; no clear D gene. CDR1 is SGHNT, CDR2 YYREEE, per germline (reference sequence). V shed 0 bases and J shed 0 bases, with 6 bases lying between them. The CDR3 loop spans 15 amino acids. Full variable domain (missing parts from reference TRBV5-4 and TRBJ1-4): ETGVTQSPTHLIKTRGQQVTLRCSSQSGHNTVSWYQQALGQGPQFIFQYYREEENGRGNFPPRFSGLQFPNYSSELNVNALELDDSALYLCASSLGAATNEKLFFGSGTQLSVL.

This clone has more than one count but fewer than ten. This rearrangement joins TRBV4-2 to TRBJ2-5, with a possible D match to TRBD2 (6 bases). Trimming pared 0 bases from V and 6 bases from J, leaving 14 bases between. Germline loops: CDR1 LGHNA, CDR2 YNFKEQ. The CDR3 runs to 15 residues. This chain's CDR3 is CASSQDSGGRKTQYF. CDR3 bases: TGTGCCAGCAGCCAAGATTCCGGGGGAAGAAAGACCCAGTACTTC.

The V gene is TRBV6-5, the J gene TRBJ1-4, with 7 bases aligning to TRBD1. The CDR3 is 13 residues long. The V and J ends lost 8 bases and 12 bases, in that order; junction bases with no gene match: 12. CDR1 is MNHEY and CDR2 is SVGAGI in the germline V gene. CDR3 bases: TGTGCCAGCGGGGGGACAGAGAGGATAGAACTGTTTTTT. Translating it yields CASGGTERIELFF.

The rearrangement links TRBV28 to TRBJ1-5; the D is unclear. This CDR3 is built from 13 residues. CDR1 is MDHEN, CDR2 SYDVKM, per germline. V lost 11 bases and J 4 bases, leaving 15 bases between the germline ends. Here the CDR3 reads CAVQPGLNQPQHF. As DNA, the CDR3 is TGTGCCGTCCAACCGGGTCTTAATCAGCCCCAGCATTTT. Together with reference TRBV28 and TRBJ1-5, the CDR3 gives the full variable domain: DVKVTQSSRYLVKRTGEKVFLECVQDMDHENMFWYRQDPGLGLRLIYFSYDVKMKEKGDIPEGYSVSREKKERFSLILESASTNQTSMYLCAVQPGLNQPQHFGDGTRLSIL.

This clone was observed a handful of times. This chain joins TRBV5-1 and TRBJ1-1; 7 bases are shared with TRBD1. This CDR3 region has 13 residues. Germline V gives CDR1 SGHRS, CDR2 YFSETQ. V shed 1 base and J 10 bases; nucleotides not matched to a gene: 7. CDR3 DNA sequence: TGCGCCAGCAGCTTGTCAGGGGGTCGTTTAGCTTTCTTT. It specifies CASSLSGGRLAFF.

This chain uses TRBV12-3 or TRBV12-4 with TRBJ1-1; perhaps TRBD1 as D (5 bases). CDR3 length equals 13 residues. Trimming cost V 6 bases and J 5 bases, with 13 bases left between them. CDR3 coding DNA: TGTGCCAGCAGCCGGGGGTTTAGTACTGAAGCTTTCTTT. Translated: CASSRGFSTEAFF.

The V and J genes are TRBV2 and TRBJ1-3, with D perhaps matching TRBD1 (5 bases). The CDR3 totals 14 residues. Per the germline V gene, CDR1 is SNHLY and CDR2 is FYNNEI. V lost 5 bases, J lost 1 base, and 9 bases lay in between. CDR3 sequence reads: CASSLGGSGNTIYF. Here the CDR3 DNA reads TGTGCCAGCAGTCTGGGGGGATCTGGAAACACCATATATTTT.

This chain joins TRBV5-3 and TRBJ1-2; 8 positions match TRBD1. TRBV5-3 is assigned to the ORF class and has an uncertain function. Trimming cost V 0 bases and J 0 bases; bases outside gene matches: 7. CDR3 size: 17 residues. CDR3: CARSLASQDRANYGYTF. The DNA of the CDR3 is TGTGCCAGAAGCTTGGCCTCCCAGGACAGGGCTAACTATGGCTACACCTTC.

This sequence joins TRBV5-1 and TRBJ2-7; 7 bases fit TRBD2. V shed 2 bases, J shed 3 bases, and the junction held 11 bases outside the gene matches. Looked up from germline, CDR1 is SGHRS and CDR2 is YFSETQ. The CDR3 spans 16 residues. The CDR3, as DNA: TGCGCCAGCAGCTTCGCAGCTGGCGGGGGTGTCTACGAGCAGTACTTC. Translation gives CASSFAAGGGVYEQYF.

This chain joins TRBV18 and TRBJ2-2; 9 bases map to TRBD1. The germline V gene encodes CDR1 KGHSH and CDR2 LQKENI. V trimming: 5 bases; J trimming: 1 base; junction bases outside the gene matches: 2. The CDR3 covers 15 residues. CDR3 residues: CASSTGQGNTGELFF. CDR3 DNA: TGTGCCAGCTCAACGGGACAGGGGAACACCGGGGAGCTGTTTTTT.

The table lists this clone with a count of one. This chain joins TRBV6-5 and TRBJ1-3; D perhaps matches TRBD1 (5 bases). This CDR3 has 14 residues. The germline CDR1 and CDR2 sequences are MNHEY and SVGAGI. V lost 5 bases and J lost 0, with 8 bases in between. The CDR3 reads CASSPTVSGNTIYF. CDR3 in DNA: TGTGCCAGCAGTCCGACAGTCTCTGGAAACACCATATATTTT.

J is TRBJ1-6 and V is TRBV28, with TRBD1 as a possible D gene (5 bases). V lost 3 bases to trimming and J lost 7 bases, with 16 bases between them. The CDR3 contains 16 residues. From germline, CDR1 is MDHEN and CDR2 SYDVKM. CDR3 coding DNA: TGTGCCAGCAGTTTGGGCGGGGACTCGGCCAATTCACCCCTCCACTTT. It yields the protein CASSLGGDSANSPLHF.

This clone was observed once. The chain uses TRBV28 and TRBJ1-2, with TRBD1 as a possible D gene (5 bases). Germline V gene data show CDR1 as MDHEN and CDR2 as SYDVKM. Trimming pared 8 bases from V and 4 bases from J, leaving 11 bases between. This CDR3 comprises 12 residues. Here the CDR3 reads CASSQEIYGYTF. The CDR3 DNA reads TGTGCCAGCTCACAGGAGATCTATGGCTACACCTTC.

The chain links TRBV5-1 to TRBJ1-1; tentatively, D is TRBD1 (6 bases). Trimming shortened V by 0 bases and J by 1 base, and 7 bases separated the two germline ends. Germline values: CDR1 SGHRS, CDR2 YFSETQ. This CDR3 comprises 14 residues. CDR3 bases: TGCGCCAGCAGCTTGGACAGGGAGAACACTGAAGCTTTCTTT. This codes for CASSLDRENTEAFF.

V usage is TRBV5-5 and J usage is TRBJ1-5, with 9 bases fitting TRBD1. J lost 2 bases, V lost 4 bases, and 7 bases had no gene match. The CDR3 contains 16 residues. The germline V gene has CDR1 SGHKS and CDR2 YYEKEE (reference sequence). CDR3 DNA: TGTGCCAGCAGCCCTACAGGGGGCATGGGCAATCAGCCCCAGCATTTT. Translation: CASSPTGGMGNQPQHF.